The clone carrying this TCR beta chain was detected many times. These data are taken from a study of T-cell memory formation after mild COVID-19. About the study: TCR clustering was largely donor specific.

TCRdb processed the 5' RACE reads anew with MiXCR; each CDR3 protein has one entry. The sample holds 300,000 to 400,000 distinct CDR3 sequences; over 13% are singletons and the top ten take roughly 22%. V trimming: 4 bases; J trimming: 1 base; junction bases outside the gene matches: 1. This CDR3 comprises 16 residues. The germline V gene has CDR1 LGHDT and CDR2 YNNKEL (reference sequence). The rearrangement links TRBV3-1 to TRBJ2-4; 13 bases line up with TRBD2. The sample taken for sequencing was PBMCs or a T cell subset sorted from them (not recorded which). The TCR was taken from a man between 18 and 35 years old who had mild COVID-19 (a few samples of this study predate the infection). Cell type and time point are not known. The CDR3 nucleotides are TGTGCCAGCAGCCCGACTAGCGGGGGGGCCAAAAACATTCAGTACTTC. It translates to CASSPTSGGAKNIQYF.